A single sample gave rise to the 5 T cell receptor beta chains below, sequenced in a study of T cells after yellow fever vaccination. TCRdb used MiXCR to reprocess the 5' RACE reads, holding one entry per CDR3 protein. The sample contains around 150,000 distinct CDR3 sequences, around 7.2% of which appear only once. The sequenced sample was CD4+ T cells sorted from PBMCs, obtained around 5 days after the first yellow fever vaccination. Every receptor here comes from a man aged 18 to 30 who received the YFV17D yellow fever vaccine.

At least ten counts were recorded for this clonotype. The V and J genes are TRBV18 and TRBJ1-3; D unclear. V was pared by 4 bases and J by 2 bases, with 15 bases between. Per the germline V gene, CDR1 is KGHSH and CDR2 is LQKENI. The length of the CDR3 is 16 residues. CDR3 sequence reads: CASSLGSPGTGNTIYF. Here the CDR3 DNA reads TGTGCCAGCTCACTTGGGTCGCCGGGTACTGGAAACACCATATATTTT.

Many counts were recorded for this clonotype. DNA of the CDR3: TGTGCCAGCAGTTTTCGGGGAGAGACCCAGTACTTC. It specifies CASSFRGETQYF. The genes are TRBV28 and TRBJ2-5; TRBD2 is a possible D gene (5 bases). This CDR3 has 12 amino acids. Deletions cut 3 bases from V and 4 bases from J, with 6 bases between. From germline, CDR1 is MDHEN and CDR2 SYDVKM.

In its sample, this clonotype was seen many times. The chain couples TRBV7-2 to TRBJ2-7, with 8 bases aligning to TRBD1. This CDR3 region has 13 residues. In germline, CDR1 is SGHTA, CDR2 FQGNSA. The trim removed 1 base at V and 6 bases at J, leaving 2 bases unmatched. The CDR3 here is CASSLGTGGEQYV. The DNA of the CDR3 is TGTGCCAGCAGCTTAGGAACAGGGGGCGAGCAGTACGTC.

This clonotype was detected many times. The rearrangement joins TRBV20-1 to TRBJ2-1, with 7 bases fitting TRBD1. Germline V gives CDR1 DFQATT, CDR2 SNEGSKA (reference sequence). V shed 6 bases, J shed 2 bases, and the junction held 13 bases outside the gene matches. The CDR3 is 16 amino acids. Here the CDR3 reads CSARNPTGATYNEQFF. The CDR3 DNA follows: TGCAGTGCCAGAAACCCTACAGGGGCCACCTACAATGAGCAGTTCTTC.

The CDR3 sequence: CASSLNSPGAGANVLTF. CDR3 bases: TGTGCCAGCAGCTTAAACTCTCCGGGAGCTGGGGCCAACGTCCTGACTTTC. The gene calls are TRBV7-3 and TRBJ2-6; a possible D gene is TRBD2 (6 bases). The CDR3 totals 17 residues. V shed 1 base and J shed 2 bases, with 12 bases lying between them. The V gene's germline CDR1 is SGHTA and CDR2 FQGTGA.